The sample holds a few counts of the clone carrying this T cell receptor (beta chain). The antigen is unknown. After removal of 6 bases from V and 4 bases from J, the junction contained 5 bases not matched to a gene. Germline V lookup: CDR1 SNHLY, CDR2 FYNNEI. This CDR3 comprises 14 residues. The data originate from a study of T cells in Graves' hyperthyroidism and ophthalmopathy. Study outcomes and limitations: The model made its ophthalmopathy prediction, and onset followed a median about 6 months later.

Researchers amplified the TCR beta CDR3 regions from RNA transcripts. First-round RT-PCR of the TCR CDR3 relied on the HTBI primer set. TCRdb reprocessed the multiplex PCR reads via MiXCR and lists one record per CDR3 protein. The table lists some 550,000 distinct CDR3 sequences, less than 25% of them singletons. The source of this sequence is a man between 18 and 29 years old with Graves' hyperthyroidism. Sequenced input: blood. The J gene is TRBJ1-5, the V gene TRBV2, with 8 bases fitting TRBD1. The CDR3 DNA reads as TGTGCCAGCAGACCGGGACAGGCGAATCAGCCCCAGCATTTT. Protein sequence: CASRPGQANQPQHF.